The clone carrying this TCR beta chain was recorded a few times. Its antigen is still unknown. This record belongs to a study of T-cell reconstitution after alpha-beta-depleted transplantation in children. The CDR3 length is 14 residues. Germline CDR1 and CDR2: DFQATT and SNEGSKA (reference sequence). V shed 7 bases and J 2 bases; nucleotides not matched to a gene: 8. It was with unique molecular identifiers that the TCRbeta library was prepared. TCRdb processed the PCR reads anew with MiXCR; each CDR3 protein has one entry. The sample lists 800,000 to 1,000,000 distinct CDR3 sequences, roughly 31% occurring once. Study observations and caveats: When one year had passed after transplant, most T-cell counts and diversity came from newly produced T cells. Two months or so post-transplant, alpha-beta T cells reportedly derived from several hundred expanded graft clones.

The sequence came from a boy in the first two years of life who had a stem cell transplant for SCID, so the T cells may come from the graft donor. The sequences come from PBMCs, mostly from graft donor cells, collected 360 days after TCRalphabeta/CD19-depleted stem cell transplant. The V gene is TRBV20-1, the J gene TRBJ2-3; 8 positions agree with TRBD2. Here the CDR3 DNA reads TGCAGTGGAGACGGCGGGGGGTCCACAGATACGCAGTATTTT. It yields the protein CSGDGGGSTDTQYF.